This T cell receptor beta chain derives from a study of T cell clonality in common variable immunodeficiency. The study, taken as a whole, reports: Repertoire-complication correlations in CVID were limited by patient heterogeneity.

Equal genomic DNA amounts from CVID and control samples were sequenced. Only in-frame clones appear in the TCRdb table, and some are missing; sequencing was by immunoSEQ multiplex PCR. The sample shows more than 35,000 clones, none of them appearing just once. This clone was seen repeatedly, ten times or more. Antigen unknown. Read data end 3 residues before the CDR3 end; the end is taken from the germline J gene. The CDR3 runs to 19 residues. V shed 3 bases and J 0 bases; nucleotides not matched to a gene: 10. Germline CDR1 is WNHNN and CDR2 is SYGVQD (reference sequence). The sequence came from a person aged 18 to 70 in good health. Input material: peripheral blood mononuclear cells. The rearrangement uses TRBV10-1 and TRBJ2-3, with 12 bases lining up with TRBD2. CDR3 DNA (partial): TGCGCCAGCAGTGACGCTAGCGGGAGGGGGGGCCCTAGCACAGATACG. Translating it yields CASSDASGRGGPSTDT. The CDR3 in full is CASSDASGRGGPSTDTQYF.